These 18 T cell receptor beta chains came from one sample sequenced in a study of blood T cell repertoires in COVID-19. The repertoire was sequenced with immunoSEQ multiplex PCR; TCRdb's copy has only in-frame clones and lacks some. The sample has approximately 240,000 clones, about 79% seen once. The sample comprised PBMCs or T cells enriched from blood (not recorded which). The origin of the receptors is a woman between 35 and 50 years old with acute COVID-19.

This clone was counted between two and nine times. The chain combines TRBV19 with TRBJ1-4, with 7 positions matching TRBD1. The length of the CDR3 is 13 residues. Germline CDR1 LNHDA, CDR2 SQIVND (reference sequence). After removal of 6 bases from V and 5 bases from J, the junction contained 3 bases not matched to a gene. The CDR3 reads CASRTGTNEKLFF. DNA of the CDR3: TGTGCCAGTAGGACAGGGACGAATGAAAAACTGTTTTTT.

The rearrangement uses TRBV3-1 (or the pseudogene TRBV3-2) and TRBJ2-5; D perhaps matches TRBD1 (5 bases). The CDR3 is 15 residues long. Trimming shortened V by 6 bases and J by 1 base, and 15 bases separated the two germline ends. Germline-derived CDR1 and CDR2 are LGHDT and YNNKEL (reference sequence). The CDR3, as DNA: TGTGCCAGCAGTCGAAGACAGTCTTTCCAAGAGACCCAGTACTTC. This sequence encodes CASSRRQSFQETQYF.

The rearrangement links TRBV28 to TRBJ1-3, with TRBD1 matching over 8 bases. In germline, CDR1 is MDHEN, CDR2 SYDVKM. The CDR3 has 13 amino acids. Germline trimming cut 7 bases from V and 8 bases from J; bases unmatched to any gene: 7. The CDR3 loop reads CASTRTGIYTIYF. CDR3 coding DNA: TGTGCCAGCACCCGGACAGGGATTTACACCATATATTTT.

The gene calls are TRBV5-1 and TRBJ2-7, with D tentatively TRBD2 (6 bases). The V gene lost 5 bases and the J gene lost 3 bases, with 9 bases spanning the gap. There are 12 residues in the CDR3. CDR1 SGHRS and CDR2 YFSETQ come from the germline V gene. This CDR3 is CASREEGYEQYF. Here the CDR3 DNA reads TGCGCCAGCAGAGAGGAGGGCTACGAGCAGTACTTC. Variable domain in full (rest from reference TRBV5-1 and TRBJ2-7): KAGVTQTPRYLIKTRGQQVTLSCSPISGHRSVSWYQQTPGQGLQFLFEYFSETQRNKGNFPGRFSGRQFSNSRSEMNVSTLELGDSALYLCASREEGYEQYFGPGTRLTVT.

V gene TRBV13 combines with J gene TRBJ1-1, with D possibly matching TRBD1 (6 bases). CDR1 is PRHDT, CDR2 FYEKMQ, per germline (reference sequence). The ends were cut back, 1 base at V and 1 base at J, with 10 bases in the middle. This CDR3 is 15 amino acids long. CDR3 sequence: CASSLVGTKNTEAFF. The CDR3 DNA reads as TGTGCCAGCAGCTTAGTGGGGACAAAGAACACTGAAGCTTTCTTT.

The chain combines TRBV7-2 with TRBJ1-2, with a tentative D call TRBD1 (5 bases). The ends were cut back, 4 bases at V and 2 bases at J, with 11 bases in the middle. The length of the CDR3 is 14 residues. Germline CDR1 SGHTA, CDR2 FQGNSA. The CDR3 bases are TGTGCCAGCAGCTCCCGGGAGGGGAACTATGGCTACACCTTC. Translation: CASSSREGNYGYTF.

V is TRBV5-1 and J is TRBJ1-1; D possibly corresponds to TRBD1 (5 bases). Germline V CDR1 and CDR2: SGHRS, YFSETQ. The CDR3 is 14 amino acids. With 1 base removed from V and 7 bases from J, the gap between germline ends came to 14 bases. The DNA of the CDR3 is TGCGCCAGCAGCTTGAGTCCGGGGGGATTTGAAGCTTTCTTT. Protein sequence: CASSLSPGGFEAFF.

This clone was detected only a few times. The chain joins TRBV7-3 to TRBJ1-2, with 10 bases fitting TRBD1. The trim removed 1 base at V and 6 bases at J, leaving 17 bases unmatched. Germline CDR1 reads SGHTA; CDR2 reads FQGTGA. The CDR3 extends over 19 amino acids. The CDR3 DNA reads TGTGCCAGCAGCTTAAACCCGTTTCCTTATCGACAGGGGGCCAATGGCTACACCTTC. This gives the protein CASSLNPFPYRQGANGYTF.

J is TRBJ1-5 and V is TRBV4-2, with 7 bases fitting TRBD1. Looked up from germline, CDR1 is LGHNA and CDR2 is YNFKEQ. Unmatched junction bases numbered 4, after V lost 3 bases and J lost 5 bases. The CDR3 runs to 14 residues. CDR3 amino acids: CASSHEQGYQPQHF. The CDR3 DNA is TGTGCCAGCAGCCATGAACAGGGGTATCAGCCCCAGCATTTT.

A few counts support this clone. V usage is TRBV6-4 and J usage is TRBJ1-1; possible D gene TRBD1, 6 bases. V was shortened by 3 bases and J by 10 bases, with 12 bases between the two germline ends. Germline assignment: CDR1 MRHNA and CDR2 SNTAGT. This CDR3 has 12 amino acids. The CDR3 coding sequence is TGTGCCAGCAGTGATAAAGGGGGTTTAGCTTTCTTT. Amino acid sequence: CASSDKGGLAFF.

The chain recombines TRBV9 with TRBJ1-2, with D unresolved. V lost 4 bases and J lost 0, with 13 bases in between. Per the germline V gene, CDR1 is SGDLS and CDR2 is YYNGEE. This CDR3 is built from 15 residues. CDR3 region: CASSSVGGANYGYTF. The CDR3 DNA sequence: TGTGCCAGCAGCTCCGTGGGAGGAGCTAACTATGGCTACACCTTC.

The J gene is TRBJ1-5, the V gene TRBV27; D ambiguous. V was shortened by 5 bases and J by 4 bases, with 15 bases between the two germline ends. CDR1 and CDR2 (germline): MNHEY, SMNVEV (reference sequence). CDR3 length: 15 residues. CDR3 bases: TGTGCCAGCAGTGTAGACGGACTGATAAATCAGCCCCAGCATTTT. Translating gives CASSVDGLINQPQHF.

The chain combines TRBV7-9 with TRBJ2-7; 9 bases agree with TRBD1. This CDR3 has 12 amino acids. From germline, CDR1 is SEHNR and CDR2 FQNEAQ (reference sequence). Trimming at V came to 5 bases and at J to 5 bases, leaving 1 base not matched to a gene. The CDR3: CASSRDRDEQYF. CDR3 sequence (DNA): TGTGCCAGCAGCAGGGACAGGGACGAGCAGTACTTC. The full variable domain, completed using reference TRBV7-9 and TRBJ2-7, is DTGVSQNPRHKITKRGQNVTFRCDPISEHNRLYWYRQTLGQGPEFLTYFQNEAQLEKSRLLSDRFSAERPKGSFSTLEIQRTEQGDSAMYLCASSRDRDEQYFGPGTRLTVT.

The chain employs TRBV12-3 or TRBV12-4 and TRBJ2-5; D unclear. Trimming pared 5 bases from V and 1 base from J, leaving 8 bases between. The length of the CDR3 is 13 residues. CDR3 in amino acids: CASSPSFQETQYF. The CDR3 DNA sequence: TGTGCCAGCAGTCCCAGTTTCCAAGAGACCCAGTACTTC.

This chain links TRBV4-2 with TRBJ1-2; 7 nucleotides align to TRBD1. V was clipped by 1 base and J by 5 bases; unmatched bases: 7. CDR1 is LGHNA, CDR2 YNFKEQ, per germline. The CDR3 has 15 amino acids. CDR3 in amino acids: CASSQGGAGGYGYTF. The CDR3 DNA sequence: TGTGCCAGCAGCCAAGGGGGGGCAGGGGGTTATGGCTACACCTTC.

V gene TRBV18 combines with J gene TRBJ1-1; D is perhaps TRBD1 (6 bases). Germline-derived CDR1 and CDR2 are KGHSH and LQKENI. With 0 bases removed from V and 5 bases from J, the gap between germline ends came to 13 bases. This CDR3 region has 15 residues. The chain's CDR3 is CASSPPLRGGTEAFF. The CDR3 DNA reads TGTGCCAGCTCACCACCTTTAAGGGGGGGTACTGAAGCTTTCTTT.

V usage is TRBV4-3 and J usage is TRBJ2-3; perhaps TRBD2 as D (7 bases). This CDR3 is 16 amino acids long. Trimming removed 0 bases at V and 4 bases at J, with 14 bases between. Germline CDR1 and CDR2: LGHNA and YSLEER. This CDR3 is CASSQDLEGGADTQYF. CDR3 in DNA: TGCGCCAGCAGCCAAGATCTCGAAGGGGGGGCAGATACGCAGTATTTT.

The V call is TRBV5-5, the J call TRBJ1-5; 10 bases align to TRBD1. Looked up from germline, CDR1 is SGHKS and CDR2 is YYEKEE (reference sequence). V shed 5 bases and J 6 bases; nucleotides not matched to a gene: 8. The CDR3 length is 15 residues. The CDR3 reads CASSTGGTGAQPQHF. Here the CDR3 DNA reads TGTGCCAGCAGTACGGGAGGGACAGGGGCTCAGCCCCAGCATTTT.